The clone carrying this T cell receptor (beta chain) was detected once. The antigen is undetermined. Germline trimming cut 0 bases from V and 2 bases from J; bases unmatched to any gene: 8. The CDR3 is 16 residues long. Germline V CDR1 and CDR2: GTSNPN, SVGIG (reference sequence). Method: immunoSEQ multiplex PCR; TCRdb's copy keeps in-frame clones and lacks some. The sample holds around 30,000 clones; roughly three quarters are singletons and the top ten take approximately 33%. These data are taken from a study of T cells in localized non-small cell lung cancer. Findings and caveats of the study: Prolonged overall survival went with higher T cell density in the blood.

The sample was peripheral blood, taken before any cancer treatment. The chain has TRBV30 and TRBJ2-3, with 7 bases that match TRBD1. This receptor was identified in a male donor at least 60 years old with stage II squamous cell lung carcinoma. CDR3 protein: CAWSVPGQDVTDTQYF. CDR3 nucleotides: TGTGCCTGGAGTGTACCCGGACAGGATGTCACAGATACGCAGTATTTT.